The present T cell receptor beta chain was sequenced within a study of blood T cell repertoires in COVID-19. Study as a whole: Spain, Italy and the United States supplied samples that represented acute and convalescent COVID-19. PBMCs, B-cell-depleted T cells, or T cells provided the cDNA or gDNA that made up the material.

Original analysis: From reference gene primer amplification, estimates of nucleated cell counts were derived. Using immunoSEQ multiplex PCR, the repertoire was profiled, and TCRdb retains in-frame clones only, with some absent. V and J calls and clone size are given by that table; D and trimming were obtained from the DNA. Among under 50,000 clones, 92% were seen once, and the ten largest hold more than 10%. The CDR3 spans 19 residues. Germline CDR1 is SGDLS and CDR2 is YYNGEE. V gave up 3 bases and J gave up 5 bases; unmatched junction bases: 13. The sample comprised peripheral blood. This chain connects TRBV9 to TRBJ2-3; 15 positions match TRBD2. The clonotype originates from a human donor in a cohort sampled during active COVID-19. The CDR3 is CASSGGGTSGRLGRDTQYF. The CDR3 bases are TGTGCCAGCAGCGGAGGGGGGACTAGCGGGAGGCTTGGGCGAGATACGCAGTATTTT.